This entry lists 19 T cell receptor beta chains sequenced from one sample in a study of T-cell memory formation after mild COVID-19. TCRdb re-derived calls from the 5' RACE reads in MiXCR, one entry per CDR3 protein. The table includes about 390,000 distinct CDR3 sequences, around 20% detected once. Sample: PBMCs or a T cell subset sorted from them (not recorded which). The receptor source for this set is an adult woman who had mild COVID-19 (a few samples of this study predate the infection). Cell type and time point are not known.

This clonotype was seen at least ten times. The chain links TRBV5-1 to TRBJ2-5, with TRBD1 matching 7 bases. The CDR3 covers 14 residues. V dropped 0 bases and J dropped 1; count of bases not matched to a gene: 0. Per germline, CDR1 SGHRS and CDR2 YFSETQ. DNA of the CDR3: TGCGCCAGCAGCTTGGCAGGGGGCCAAGAGACCCAGTACTTC. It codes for CASSLAGGQETQYF.

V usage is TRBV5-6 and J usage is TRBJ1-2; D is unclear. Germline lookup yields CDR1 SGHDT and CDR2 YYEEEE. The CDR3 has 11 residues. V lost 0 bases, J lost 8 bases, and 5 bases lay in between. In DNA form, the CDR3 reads TGTGCCAGCAGCTTGGGGATGGGCTACACCTTC. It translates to CASSLGMGYTF. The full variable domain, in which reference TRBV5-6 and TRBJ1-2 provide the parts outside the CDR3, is DAGVTQSPTHLIKTRGQQVTLRCSPKSGHDTVSWYQQALGQGPQFIFQYYEEEERQRGNFPDRFSGHQFPNYSSELNVNALLLGDSALYLCASSLGMGYTFGSGTRLTVV.

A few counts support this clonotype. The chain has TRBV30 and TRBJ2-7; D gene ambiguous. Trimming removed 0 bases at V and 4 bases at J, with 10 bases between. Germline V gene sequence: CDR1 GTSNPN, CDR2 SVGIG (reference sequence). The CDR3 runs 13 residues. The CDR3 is CAWSVMRGYEQYF. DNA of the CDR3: TGTGCCTGGAGTGTCATGCGAGGTTACGAGCAGTACTTC.

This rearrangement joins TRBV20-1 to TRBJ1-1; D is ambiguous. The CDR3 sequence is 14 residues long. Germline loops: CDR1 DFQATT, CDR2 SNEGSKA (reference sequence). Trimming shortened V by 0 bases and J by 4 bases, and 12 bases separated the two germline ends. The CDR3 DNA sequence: TGCAGTGCTAGAGAGGCAGGTATGGGCACTGAAGCTTTCTTT. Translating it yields CSAREAGMGTEAFF.

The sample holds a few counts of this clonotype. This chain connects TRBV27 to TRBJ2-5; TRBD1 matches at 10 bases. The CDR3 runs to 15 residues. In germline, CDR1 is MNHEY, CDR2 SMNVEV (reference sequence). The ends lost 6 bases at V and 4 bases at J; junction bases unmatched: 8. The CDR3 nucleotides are TGTGCCAGCAGAGCGGGGACAGGGGTACGAGAGACCCAGTACTTC. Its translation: CASRAGTGVRETQYF.

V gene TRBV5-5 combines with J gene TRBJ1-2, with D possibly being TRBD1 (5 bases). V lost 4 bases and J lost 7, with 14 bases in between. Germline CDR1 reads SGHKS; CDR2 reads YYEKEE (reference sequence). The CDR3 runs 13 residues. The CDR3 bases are TGTGCCAGCAGCCTCCAGGGAACGGGTGGCTACACCTTC. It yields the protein CASSLQGTGGYTF.

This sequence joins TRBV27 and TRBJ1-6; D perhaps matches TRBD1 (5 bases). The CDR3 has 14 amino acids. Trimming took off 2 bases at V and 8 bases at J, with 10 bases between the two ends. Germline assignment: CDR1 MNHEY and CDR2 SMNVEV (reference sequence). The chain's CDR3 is CASSLAAGYSPLHF. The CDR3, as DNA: TGTGCCAGCAGTTTAGCGGCAGGGTATTCACCCCTCCACTTT.

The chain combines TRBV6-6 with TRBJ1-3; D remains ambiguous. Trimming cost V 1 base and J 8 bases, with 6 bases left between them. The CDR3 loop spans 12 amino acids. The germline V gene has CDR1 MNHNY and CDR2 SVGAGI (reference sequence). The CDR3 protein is CASSYFRDTIYF. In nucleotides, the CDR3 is TGTGCCAGCAGTTACTTCCGGGACACCATATATTTT.

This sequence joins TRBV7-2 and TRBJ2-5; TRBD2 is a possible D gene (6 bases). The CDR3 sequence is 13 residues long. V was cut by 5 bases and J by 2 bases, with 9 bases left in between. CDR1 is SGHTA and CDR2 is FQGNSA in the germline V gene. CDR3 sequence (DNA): TGTGCCAGCAGCGGCCGGGGGCAAGAGACCCAGTACTTC. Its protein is CASSGRGQETQYF.

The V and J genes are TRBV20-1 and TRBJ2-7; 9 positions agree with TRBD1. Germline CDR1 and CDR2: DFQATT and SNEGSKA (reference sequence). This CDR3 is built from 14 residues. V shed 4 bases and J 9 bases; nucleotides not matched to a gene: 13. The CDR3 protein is CSATPGTGKAWQYF. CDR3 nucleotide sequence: TGCAGTGCTACTCCCGGGACAGGGAAGGCCTGGCAGTACTTC.

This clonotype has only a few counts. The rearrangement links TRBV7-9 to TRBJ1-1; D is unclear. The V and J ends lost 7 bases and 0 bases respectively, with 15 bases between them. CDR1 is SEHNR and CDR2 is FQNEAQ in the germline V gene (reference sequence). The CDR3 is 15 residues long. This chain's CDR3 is CASTPLGRLNTEAFF. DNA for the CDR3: TGTGCCAGCACCCCTCTTGGCAGGTTGAACACTGAAGCTTTCTTT.

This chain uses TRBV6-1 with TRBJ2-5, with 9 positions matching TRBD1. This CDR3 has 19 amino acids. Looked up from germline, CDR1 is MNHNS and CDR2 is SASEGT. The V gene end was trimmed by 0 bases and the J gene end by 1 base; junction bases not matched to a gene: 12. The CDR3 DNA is TGTGCCAGCAGTGAAGCGCCAAGTGGACAGGGGACCCTCCAAGAGACCCAGTACTTC. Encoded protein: CASSEAPSGQGTLQETQYF.

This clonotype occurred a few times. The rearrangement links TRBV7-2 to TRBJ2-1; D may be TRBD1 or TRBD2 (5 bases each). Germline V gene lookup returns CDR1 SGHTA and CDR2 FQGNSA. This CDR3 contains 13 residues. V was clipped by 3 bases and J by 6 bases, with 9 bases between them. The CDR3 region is CASSLGRSNEQFF. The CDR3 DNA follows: TGTGCCAGCAGCTTGGGACGGAGCAATGAGCAGTTCTTC.

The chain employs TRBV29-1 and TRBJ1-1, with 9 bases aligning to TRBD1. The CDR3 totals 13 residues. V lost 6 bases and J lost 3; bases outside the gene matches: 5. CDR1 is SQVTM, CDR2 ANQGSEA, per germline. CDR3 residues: CSVGDRAYTEAFF. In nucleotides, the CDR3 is TGCAGCGTGGGGGACAGGGCATACACTGAAGCTTTCTTT. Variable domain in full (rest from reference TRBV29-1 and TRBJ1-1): SAVISQKPSRDICQRGTSLTIQCQVDSQVTMMFWYRQQPGQSLTLIATANQGSEATYESGFVIDKFPISRPNLTFSTLTVSNMSPEDSSIYLCSVGDRAYTEAFFGQGTRLTVV.

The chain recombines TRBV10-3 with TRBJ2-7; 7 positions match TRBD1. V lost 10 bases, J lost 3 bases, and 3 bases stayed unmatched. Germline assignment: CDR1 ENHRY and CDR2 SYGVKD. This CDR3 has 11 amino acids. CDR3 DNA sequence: TGTGCCAGTTGGGACAGCTACGAGCAGTACTTC. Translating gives CASWDSYEQYF.

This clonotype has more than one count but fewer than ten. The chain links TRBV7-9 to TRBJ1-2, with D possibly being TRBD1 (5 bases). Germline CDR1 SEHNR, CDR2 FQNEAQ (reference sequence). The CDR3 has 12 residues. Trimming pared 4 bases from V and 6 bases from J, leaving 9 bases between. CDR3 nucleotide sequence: TGTGCCAGCAGCTCCCTCAGGGATGGCTACACCTTC. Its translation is CASSSLRDGYTF.

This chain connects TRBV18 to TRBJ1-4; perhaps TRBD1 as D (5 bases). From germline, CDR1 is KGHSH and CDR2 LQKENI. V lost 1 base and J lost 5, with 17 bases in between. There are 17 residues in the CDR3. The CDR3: CASSPLRQGQTNEKLFF. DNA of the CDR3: TGTGCCAGCTCACCACTTCGTCAGGGCCAAACCAATGAAAAACTGTTTTTT.

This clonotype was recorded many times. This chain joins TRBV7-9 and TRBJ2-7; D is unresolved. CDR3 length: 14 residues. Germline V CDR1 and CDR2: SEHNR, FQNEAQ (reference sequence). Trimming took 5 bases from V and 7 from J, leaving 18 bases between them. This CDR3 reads CASSPVVVPWEQYF. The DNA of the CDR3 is TGTGCCAGCAGCCCAGTTGTGGTCCCTTGGGAGCAGTACTTC.

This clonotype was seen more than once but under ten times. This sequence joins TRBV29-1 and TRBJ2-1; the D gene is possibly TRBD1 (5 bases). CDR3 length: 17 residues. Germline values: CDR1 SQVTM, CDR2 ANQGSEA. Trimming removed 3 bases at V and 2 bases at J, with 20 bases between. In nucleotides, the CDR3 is TGCAGCGTTGACGTCGGCAGGGCCGGGCCGCCCTACAATGAGCAGTTCTTC. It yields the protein CSVDVGRAGPPYNEQFF.